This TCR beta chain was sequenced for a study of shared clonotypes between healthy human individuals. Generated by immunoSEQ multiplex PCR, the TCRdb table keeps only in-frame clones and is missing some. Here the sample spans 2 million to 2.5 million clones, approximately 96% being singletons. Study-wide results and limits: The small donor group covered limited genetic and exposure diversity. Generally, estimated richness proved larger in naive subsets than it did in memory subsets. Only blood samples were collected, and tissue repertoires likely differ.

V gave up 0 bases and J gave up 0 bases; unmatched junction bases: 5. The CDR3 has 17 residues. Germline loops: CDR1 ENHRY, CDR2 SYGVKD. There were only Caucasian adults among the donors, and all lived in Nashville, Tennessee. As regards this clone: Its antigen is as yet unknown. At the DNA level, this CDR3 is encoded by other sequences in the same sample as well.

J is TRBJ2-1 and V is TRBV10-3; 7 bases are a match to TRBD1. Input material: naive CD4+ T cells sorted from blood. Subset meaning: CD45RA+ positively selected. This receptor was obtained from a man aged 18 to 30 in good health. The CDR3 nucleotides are TGTGCCATCAGTGAGTCGGCAGGGGGAAGCTCCTACAATGAGCAGTTCTTC. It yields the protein CAISESAGGSSYNEQFF.